One and the same sample provided the 15 T cell receptor beta chains below, sequenced in a study of cytomegalovirus exposure and HLA in healthy donors. Both 60 Vbeta primers and 13 Jbeta primers went into the PCR. Libraries were prepared by immunoSEQ multiplex PCR; TCRdb keeps only in-frame clonotypes and omits some of them. The sample holds about 170,000 clones, about 72% seen once. The sample taken for sequencing was PBMCs. The receptor source for this set is a human donor in good health.

The V and J genes are TRBV9 and TRBJ1-4; the D gene is possibly TRBD1 (5 bases). This CDR3 comprises 16 residues. Trimming removed 4 bases from V and 6 bases from J, with 19 bases in between. Germline V gives CDR1 SGDLS, CDR2 YYNGEE. CDR3 in DNA: TGTGCCAGCAGCACACGTCCGCGGGACGGGGATGAAAAACTGTTTTTT. Amino acids: CASSTRPRDGDEKLFF.

V usage is TRBV6-6 and J usage is TRBJ1-2, with D perhaps matching TRBD1 (5 bases). The CDR3 covers 14 residues. The germline V gene has CDR1 MNHNY and CDR2 SVGAGI (reference sequence). V was cut by 7 bases and J by 4 bases, with 16 bases left in between. CDR3 loop: CASTPGRGPYGYTF. The CDR3 DNA is TGTGCCAGCACCCCAGGGCGCGGCCCCTATGGCTACACCTTC.

The V call is TRBV7-2, the J call TRBJ2-5; no reliable D call. CDR1 SGHTA and CDR2 FQGNSA come from the germline V gene. V shed 6 bases and J shed 2 bases, with 10 bases lying between them. This CDR3 is 13 amino acids long. The CDR3 sequence: CASSLQRQETQYF. In nucleotides, the CDR3 is TGTGCCAGCAGTCTACAGAGACAAGAGACCCAGTACTTC.

The V call is TRBV4-1, the J call TRBJ2-7; 10 nucleotides align to TRBD2. The CDR3 extends over 17 amino acids. CDR1 and CDR2 (germline): MGHRA, YSYEKL. V was clipped by 0 bases and J by 2 bases; unmatched bases: 7. The CDR3 coding sequence is TGCGCCAGCAGCCAAGATCCTAGCGGGGGACAAACCTACGAGCAGTACTTC. Translating gives CASSQDPSGGQTYEQYF.

The genes are TRBV19 and TRBJ1-5; TRBD1 might be the D (5 bases). Germline V gene sequence: CDR1 LNHDA, CDR2 SQIVND (reference sequence). The length of the CDR3 is 14 residues. Trimming removed 3 bases from V and 6 bases from J, with 12 bases in between. In nucleotides, the CDR3 is TGTGCCAGTAGTATCGGCAGGGAGGGTCAGCCCCAGCATTTT. This codes for CASSIGREGQPQHF.

J is TRBJ1-1 and V is TRBV7-2; the D is unclear. V shed 1 base and J shed 3 bases, with 9 bases lying between them. This CDR3 has 14 amino acids. Germline V gene sequence: CDR1 SGHTA, CDR2 FQGNSA. The CDR3 DNA reads TGTGCCAGCAGCTTAGTTTCTCAGTACACTGAAGCTTTCTTT. It yields the protein CASSLVSQYTEAFF.

The chain uses TRBV19 and TRBJ1-2; the D gene is possibly TRBD1 (6 bases). CDR3 size: 14 residues. Per germline, CDR1 LNHDA and CDR2 SQIVND (reference sequence). Trimming cost V 3 bases and J 8 bases, with 16 bases left between them. In DNA form, the CDR3 reads TGTGCCAGTAGTATCGAATATACAGGGTTCGGCTACACCTTC. Protein: CASSIEYTGFGYTF.

The chain couples TRBV4-2 to TRBJ2-5; 9 bases are a match to TRBD1. The J call may be in error: the DNA end matches TRBJ2-7 better. The CDR3 consists of 14 residues. CDR1 and CDR2 from the germline V gene are LGHNA and YNFKEQ. CDR3 protein: CASSPTGGSYEQYF. The CDR3, as DNA: TGTGCCAGCAGCCCGACAGGGGGGTCCTACGAGCAGTACTTC.

In nucleotides, the CDR3 is TGTGCCAGCTCACCACGGAAAGGGGACGAGCAGTACTTC. Its translation is CASSPRKGDEQYF. The rearrangement uses TRBV18 and TRBJ2-7; D is possibly TRBD1 (5 bases). CDR3 length equals 13 residues. Germline CDR1 reads KGHSH; CDR2 reads LQKENI. V lost 1 base, J lost 5 bases, and 9 bases lay in between.

A single count supports this clone. V and J are TRBV6-1 and TRBJ2-7; weak D call: TRBD1 (5 bases). CDR1 is MNHNS and CDR2 is SASEGT in the germline V gene. V was pared by 8 bases and J by 6 bases, with 17 bases between. The CDR3 loop spans 13 amino acids. CDR3 sequence (DNA): TGTGCCAGCTTAACAGGCGGATTCCTCGAGCAGTACTTC. Translation: CASLTGGFLEQYF.

The V and J genes are TRBV5-4 and TRBJ2-1, with D perhaps TRBD1 (5 bases). CDR1 and CDR2 from the germline V gene are SGHNT and YYREEE (reference sequence). CDR3 length: 15 amino acids. V was shortened by 0 bases and J by 3 bases, with 10 bases between the two germline ends. CDR3 DNA: TGTGCCAGCAGCTTGGATCCAGGGAACTACAATGAGCAGTTCTTC. Amino acids: CASSLDPGNYNEQFF.

The V gene is TRBV27, the J gene TRBJ1-5; D unresolved. In germline, CDR1 is MNHEY, CDR2 SMNVEV (reference sequence). CDR3 size: 13 residues. The V end lost 6 bases, the J end lost 4 bases, and 10 bases lay between the germline ends. The CDR3 DNA sequence: TGTGCCAGCAGAAGGAGCGGAAATCAGCCCCAGCATTTT. Amino acid sequence: CASRRSGNQPQHF.

The CDR3 region has the DNA TGTGCCAGCAGCTCCCTTAGACAGGGGGTTTACGAGCAGTACTTC. This codes for CASSSLRQGVYEQYF. The V and J genes are TRBV6-6 and TRBJ2-7, with TRBD1 identical over 9 bases. Germline-derived CDR1 and CDR2 are MNHNY and SVGAGI (reference sequence). The ends lost 6 bases at V and 4 bases at J; junction bases unmatched: 10. The CDR3 covers 15 residues.

The CDR3 sequence: CASSDGTGSGNQPQHF. The CDR3 DNA follows: TGTGCCAGCAGTGATGGGACAGGGTCGGGCAATCAGCCCCAGCATTTT. The chain joins TRBV25-1 to TRBJ1-5; 9 bases fit TRBD1. After removal of 3 bases from V and 2 bases from J, the junction contained 5 bases not matched to a gene. The CDR3 totals 16 residues. Germline V gene sequence: CDR1 MGHDK, CDR2 SYGVNS.

This chain uses TRBV28 with TRBJ1-4; the match to TRBD1 covers 12 bases. The CDR3 is 14 residues long. Germline CDR1 reads MDHEN; CDR2 reads SYDVKM. Trimming cost V 6 bases and J 8 bases; bases outside gene matches: 4. CDR3 protein: CASSTGTGGEKLFF. The CDR3 bases are TGTGCCAGCAGCACCGGGACAGGGGGCGAAAAACTGTTTTTT.